Listed here are 10 T cell receptor beta chains from one sample, sequenced in a study of tumor T cells in aggressive B-cell lymphoma. TCRdb's copy holds only in-frame clones and misses some; the assay was immunoSEQ multiplex PCR. The table has 2,500 to 3,500 clones, 86% seen once. Sequenced input: tumor tissue. The receptors stem from an adult with diffuse large B cell lymphoma.

V usage is TRBV30 and J usage is TRBJ2-1; no firm D call. The CDR3 is 10 amino acids. Trimming shortened V by 7 bases and J by 9 bases, and 10 bases separated the two germline ends. Germline V gives CDR1 GTSNPN, CDR2 SVGIG (reference sequence). The CDR3 DNA reads TGTGCCTTTCACCGAGTTGAGCAGTTCTTC. This gives the protein CAFHRVEQFF.

The J gene is TRBJ2-5, the V gene TRBV15; TRBD1 aligns across 10 bases. V dropped 1 base and J dropped 4; count of bases not matched to a gene: 3. This CDR3 comprises 15 residues. Germline V gives CDR1 LNHNV, CDR2 YYDKDF (reference sequence). The CDR3 nucleotides read TGTGCCACCAGCAGAGGGGACAGGGGCAGAGAGACCCAGTACTTC. It codes for CATSRGDRGRETQYF.

The chain employs TRBV28 and TRBJ2-5; D not resolved. The germline V gene has CDR1 MDHEN and CDR2 SYDVKM. There are 11 residues in the CDR3. Trimming took off 4 bases at V and 5 bases at J, with 5 bases between the two ends. The CDR3 is CASSSSETQYF. CDR3 nucleotide sequence: TGTGCCAGCAGTTCGAGTGAGACCCAGTACTTC.

V usage is TRBV27 and J usage is TRBJ1-2, with a weak D call TRBD1 (5 bases). Trimming took 2 bases from V and 2 from J, leaving 6 bases between them. The CDR3 consists of 13 residues. From germline, CDR1 is MNHEY and CDR2 SMNVEV (reference sequence). For the CDR3, the DNA is TGTGCCAGCAGTTTAGCAGGGAACTATGGCTACACCTTC. Translating gives CASSLAGNYGYTF.

CDR3 nucleotides: TGTGCCAGCAGCTCCCCGACTAGCGGGTGGATAGAGACCCAGTACTTC. It codes for CASSSPTSGWIETQYF. V and J are TRBV11-2 and TRBJ2-5, with 10 bases matching TRBD2. The CDR3 consists of 16 residues. V lost 4 bases to trimming and J lost 4 bases; unmatched junction nucleotides: 9. Germline lookup yields CDR1 SGHAT and CDR2 FQNNGV.

V and J are TRBV15 and TRBJ1-3, with D hard to call. This CDR3 is 16 amino acids long. V was pared by 3 bases and J by 0 bases, with 12 bases between. Germline loops: CDR1 LNHNV, CDR2 YYDKDF (reference sequence). The CDR3 bases are TGTGCCACCAGCAGGAATTCACAAAGCTCTGGAAACACCATATATTTT. This translates into CATSRNSQSSGNTIYF.

This clone was detected once. In nucleotides, the CDR3 is TGTGCCAGCAGCTCCGGGACTGGGGCCACTGAAGCTTTCTTT. Translated: CASSSGTGATEAFF. The V and J genes are TRBV7-3 and TRBJ1-1, with D possibly being TRBD1 (5 bases). Germline V lookup: CDR1 SGHTA, CDR2 FQGTGA. The CDR3 contains 14 residues. The V gene lost 4 bases and the J gene lost 4 bases, with 13 bases spanning the gap.

This chain links TRBV6-5 with TRBJ1-1; D is uncertain. Between the trimmed V and J ends, which lost 10 bases and 1 base, there was a span of 16 bases. The CDR3 length is 14 residues. Germline V CDR1 and CDR2: MNHEY, SVGAGI. CDR3 nucleotides: TGTGCCACCAAAGGGAGTTTCGGGAACACTGAAGCTTTCTTT. It codes for CATKGSFGNTEAFF.

This chain joins TRBV9 and TRBJ1-5, with D unclear. This CDR3 spans 15 amino acids. Trimming took off 3 bases at V and 4 bases at J, with 14 bases between the two ends. Germline lookup yields CDR1 SGDLS and CDR2 YYNGEE. The CDR3 region is CASSALASMNQPQHF. In DNA, the CDR3 is TGTGCCAGCAGCGCCTTGGCCAGTATGAATCAGCCCCAGCATTTT. Full variable domain (missing parts from reference TRBV9 and TRBJ1-5): DSGVTQTPKHLITATGQRVTLRCSPRSGDLSVYWYQQSLDQGLQFLIQYYNGEERAKGNILERFSAQQFPDLHSELNLSSLELGDSALYFCASSALASMNQPQHFGDGTRLSIL.

As for this clone: A read error may produce the germline difference seen at one junction end. The chain recombines TRBV6-5 with TRBJ1-2; 8 bases are a match to TRBD1. CDR3 size: 13 residues. Germline assignment: CDR1 MNHEY and CDR2 SVGAGI. The CDR3 reads CASRYSDRVGYTF. CDR3 nucleotide sequence: TGTGCCAGCAGGTACTCGGACAGGGTTGGCTACACCTTC.